Below, 10 T cell receptor beta chains from the same sample are listed, as sequenced in a study of blood T cell repertoires in COVID-19 (dated by TCRdb to 2018 to 2021). The library was built by means of the immunoSEQ multiplex PCR assay. TCRdb stores this immuneACCESS table with in-frame sequences only. Part of the clones is absent; in the studies checked, under half of the shortfall reflects unresolved V genes, and no reason is known for the rest. In all, the sample holds about 380,000 clones, and around 87% of those were seen once. 1.3% of the sample lies in the top ten. Sequencing input: PBMCs or T cells enriched from blood (not recorded which). The source of these receptors is a man aged 30 to 39 who had recovered from COVID-19.

The chain joins TRBV18 to TRBJ1-2; 7 nucleotides align to TRBD1. J gave up 7 bases and V 3 bases, and 8 bases lay outside the gene matches. The CDR3 runs to 14 residues. CDR1 KGHSH and CDR2 LQKENI come from the germline V gene. The CDR3 region is CASSPEGGQSGYTF. In nucleotides, the CDR3 is TGTGCCAGCTCACCCGAGGGGGGACAGAGTGGCTACACCTTC.

J is TRBJ1-1 and V is TRBV6-5, with 12 bases identical to TRBD1. In germline, CDR1 is MNHEY, CDR2 SVGAGI. V was pared by 5 bases and J by 10 bases, with 8 bases of the junction left unmatched. The CDR3 is made up of 14 amino acids. CDR3 bases: TGTGCCAGCAGTAGGGGACAGGGGGCGCGCGGAGCTTTCTTT. Protein product: CASSRGQGARGAFF.

The chain couples TRBV6-5 to TRBJ1-2, with 7 nucleotides matching TRBD1. Germline-derived CDR1 and CDR2 are MNHEY and SVGAGI. V was pared by 6 bases and J by 8 bases, with 9 bases of the junction left unmatched. CDR3 length equals 13 residues. CDR3 nucleotide sequence: TGTGCCAGCAGGACGACAGGGAGGCCAGGCTACACCTTC. This codes for CASRTTGRPGYTF.

About this clone itself: The sample carries other DNA sequences with the same CDR3. The chain recombines TRBV5-1 with TRBJ1-6, with 8 bases lining up with TRBD1. The V gene's germline CDR1 is SGHRS and CDR2 YFSETQ. The CDR3 runs to 15 residues. The V gene end was trimmed by 0 bases and the J gene end by 7 bases; junction bases not matched to a gene: 3. The CDR3, as DNA: TGCGCCAGCAGCTTGGCCGGACAGGGAAATTCACCCCTCCACTTT. Translation gives CASSLAGQGNSPLHF. Together with reference TRBV5-1 and TRBJ1-6, the CDR3 gives the full variable domain: KAGVTQTPRYLIKTRGQQVTLSCSPISGHRSVSWYQQTPGQGLQFLFEYFSETQRNKGNFPGRFSGRQFSNSRSEMNVSTLELGDSALYLCASSLAGQGNSPLHFGNGTRLTVT.

On this clone: In the same sample, other DNA sequences code for this CDR3. J is TRBJ2-7 and V is TRBV19, with 8 nucleotides matching TRBD1. The germline V gene encodes CDR1 LNHDA and CDR2 SQIVND (reference sequence). The CDR3 consists of 15 residues. The ends lost 0 bases at V and 7 bases at J; junction bases unmatched: 8. The CDR3 nucleotides are TGTGCCAGTAGTATAGATCTCAGGGGGCTAAATGAGCAGTACTTC. This sequence encodes CASSIDLRGLNEQYF.

This clone was observed a handful of times. The genes are TRBV10-1 and TRBJ1-4; weak D call: TRBD1 (6 bases). CDR3 length: 20 amino acids. Germline V gene sequence: CDR1 WNHNN, CDR2 SYGVQD (reference sequence). The V gene lost 6 bases and the J gene lost 2 bases, with 28 bases spanning the gap. This CDR3 is CASSERRGQGGGGTNEKLFF. For the CDR3, the DNA is TGCGCCAGCAGCGAACGGCGAGGGCAGGGAGGGGGAGGGACTAATGAAAAACTGTTTTTT.

The V and J genes are TRBV10-2 and TRBJ1-1, with 7 nucleotides matching TRBD1. The CDR3 is made up of 16 amino acids. Germline CDR1 reads WSHSY; CDR2 reads SAAADI. V lost 6 bases and J lost 6; bases outside the gene matches: 16. The CDR3 region is CASRVGGASTAAEAFF. In DNA, the CDR3 is TGCGCCAGCAGAGTAGGGGGCGCAAGTACGGCGGCTGAAGCTTTCTTT.

This clone came up a few times. The gene calls are TRBV3-1 (or the pseudogene TRBV3-2) and TRBJ1-3; D is perhaps TRBD1 (5 bases). The germline V and J ends were trimmed by 0 bases and 0 bases, with 15 bases remaining between them. Germline values: CDR1 LGHDT, CDR2 YNNKEL (reference sequence). The CDR3 sequence is 18 residues long. The CDR3 sequence is CASSQDLEGTYSGNTIYF. For the CDR3, the DNA is TGTGCCAGCAGCCAAGACCTGGAGGGGACGTACTCTGGAAACACCATATATTTT.

The genes are TRBV6-5 and TRBJ2-3; 11 bases map to TRBD2. Germline V gene lookup returns CDR1 MNHEY and CDR2 SVGAGI. This CDR3 has 15 amino acids. V gave up 4 bases and J gave up 4 bases; unmatched junction bases: 4. CDR3 protein: CASSLAGGQSDTQYF. DNA of the CDR3: TGTGCCAGCAGTTTAGCGGGGGGGCAATCAGATACGCAGTATTTT.

On this clone itself: Other nucleotide sequences from this sample produce the same CDR3. This chain uses TRBV4-2 with TRBJ2-7; D gene uncertain. V was cut by 0 bases and J by 0 bases, with 6 bases left in between. CDR1 and CDR2 (germline): LGHNA, YNFKEQ. The CDR3 is made up of 14 amino acids. CDR3 sequence: CASSQDDTSYEQYF. The CDR3 DNA is TGTGCCAGCAGCCAAGATGACACCTCCTACGAGCAGTACTTC.